Here is one T cell receptor beta chain with its context. The data stem from a study of blood T cell repertoires in COVID-19. Study context: Italy, Spain and the United States were the sources of the convalescent and acute COVID-19 samples.

CDR3 size: 15 residues. The V gene's germline CDR1 is SGHRS and CDR2 YFSETQ. The J segment lost 4 bases and the V segment lost 4 bases, leaving 7 bases of the junction unmatched. Per the authors' pipeline: It was from reference gene primer amplification that nucleated cell counts were estimated. Profiling relied on immunoSEQ multiplex PCR, and the TCRdb table lists in-frame clones only, not all of them. V and J calls and clone size are those listed in that table; D and trimming were worked out from the DNA. In the table there are roughly 49,000 clones, 86% of which are singletons. The sequence came from a man older than 75 with active COVID-19. This chain uses TRBV5-1 with TRBJ2-1, with 8 nucleotides matching TRBD1. Sample: peripheral blood. The CDR3 region is CASSIQGDLYNEQFF. The CDR3 DNA sequence: TGCGCCAGCAGCATACAGGGGGACTTATACAATGAGCAGTTCTTC.